This note documents a single T cell receptor (beta chain) sequence. The antigen it recognizes is unknown. The input lacks base qualities; no much larger clone sits a single base away. Genomic DNA was isolated using the QIAamp DNA Blood Mini Kit and then sent out for immunoSEQ repertoire analysis. Multiplex PCR was used to amplify CDR3 regions from a standard amount of genomic DNA template. An Illumina platform was used to sequence the PCR products. On the study's bioinformatics: Alignment of sequences to a reference was performed, and V, D and J gene definitions were taken from IMGT. Closely related sequences were merged by a nearest-neighbor clustering algorithm so that PCR and sequencing errors were removed. V, D and J usage was examined in productive unique and total sequences using ImmunoSEQ Analyzer tools along with R version 3.6.1. In TCRdb, the immuneACCESS table is reduced to in-frame sequences with V and J assigned. These tables do not hold every clone; where another copy was compared, an unresolved V gene accounts for under half, and the others remain unexplained. The V and J calls and clone size are taken from that table; D and trimming were inferred from the DNA. Counted in this sample were about 1,100 clones; 80% to 95% of them appeared once. About 1.5% of the sample rests with the top ten.

CD3+CD8+ T cells were sorted from fresh PBMCs before TCR sequencing. Taken from cysteine to phenylalanine, the CDR3 has 20 residues. This entry keeps only the CDR3 DNA: 60 bases, framed from base 1. The germline V gene encodes CDR1 SGHDN and CDR2 FVKESK. Trimmed from V: 0 bases; trimmed from J: 7 bases; junction bases lacking a gene match: 20. This entry belongs to a study of immunodeficiency (dated by TCRdb to 2018 to 2020). Regarding the complete study: Repertoire analysis was done to look for VDJ recombination defects and oligoclonality.

On the study overall, not on this receptor specifically: In the entropy comparisons of patients against healthy controls, patients were shown as n=3 (open circles), and an effect of thymic development was suggested only as a possibility. Compared with control CD8+ T cells, patient CD8+ T cells had restricted TRB V-J pairing and reduced productive entropy. Based on top-100 and total clonotype frequencies, severe oligoclonality was found in patient CD8+ T cells but not in patient CD4+ T cells.

The sequencing input was CD8+ T cells from blood. The V gene is TRBV14 and the J gene is TRBJ2-1; 8 bases in the middle match TRBD2. The TCR comes from a female donor. The CDR3 is CASSQDLALAETLDGNEQFF. The sequenced DNA: TGTGCCAGCAGCCAAGATCTTGCACTAGCGGAAACCCTTGACGGGAATGAGCAGTTCTTC.